Below are 32 T cell receptor beta chains sequenced from a single sample in a study of vaccination and CD4 T cells after COVID-19. Sequencing of cultured CD4+ T cell DNA used the Oncomine TCR Beta short-read assay. Each CDR3 protein is one row after TCRdb ran MiXCR on the PCR reads. This sample has around 26,000 distinct CDR3 sequences, with 40% to 55% found just once. Treatment specified: roughly 10-day PBMC culture with coronavirus spike peptide pools or control peptides (ViraFEST assay). No antigen has been identified for these receptors. The source was CD4+ T cells from blood, cultured in vitro, collected before SARS-CoV-2 vaccination. The receptors were sampled from a human donor who received a COVID-19 vaccine.

The chain links TRBV7-9 to TRBJ2-5; 8 nucleotides align to TRBD1. The CDR3 length is 15 residues. Unmatched junction bases numbered 8, after V lost 5 bases and J lost 3 bases. Germline V gives CDR1 SEHNR, CDR2 FQNEAQ (reference sequence). The CDR3 DNA reads TGTGCCAGCAGCCTCTACCCGGACAGGGAAGAGACCCAGTACTTC. Translating gives CASSLYPDREETQYF.

By sample fraction, this clonotype is medium-sized. The chain links TRBV15 to TRBJ1-2; D uncertain. Germline assignment: CDR1 LNHNV and CDR2 YYDKDF (reference sequence). The CDR3 contains 15 residues. V was trimmed by 0 bases and J by 0 bases, leaving 8 bases between them. The CDR3 reads CATSRDRAANYGYTF. CDR3 bases: TGTGCCACCAGCAGAGATCGGGCAGCTAACTATGGCTACACCTTC.

This chain joins TRBV19 and TRBJ1-3; D perhaps matches TRBD1 (5 bases). V was clipped by 7 bases and J by 2 bases, with 9 bases between them. The germline V gene has CDR1 LNHDA and CDR2 SQIVND (reference sequence). There are 13 residues in the CDR3. The CDR3 DNA reads TGTGCCAGTAATAGGGACGCTGGAAACACCATATATTTT. Its protein is CASNRDAGNTIYF.

This clonotype occurred a few times. V and J are TRBV20-1 and TRBJ1-6; weak D call: TRBD1 (6 bases). Germline V CDR1 and CDR2: DFQATT, SNEGSKA (reference sequence). V lost 4 bases to trimming and J lost 9 bases, with 22 bases between them. The CDR3 runs to 16 residues. CDR3 DNA: TGCAGTGCTACTGAAACAGGGAGCCCTGGCACTTCACCCCTCCACTTT. Translated, it gives CSATETGSPGTSPLHF.

CDR3 protein: CASSFDGASTDTQYF. The DNA of the CDR3 is TGTGCCAGCAGTTTTGATGGGGCTAGCACAGATACGCAGTATTTT. This chain links TRBV12-3 or TRBV12-4 with TRBJ2-3, with a tentative D call TRBD1 (5 bases). The CDR3 is made up of 15 amino acids. The ends were cut back, 3 bases at V and 0 bases at J, with 10 bases in the middle.

The sample holds one count of this clonotype. The CDR3 reads CASSYSTEGYGYTF. As DNA, the CDR3 is TGTGCCAGCAGTTACTCGACGGAGGGCTATGGCTACACCTTC. The chain employs TRBV6-5 and TRBJ1-2; D remains ambiguous. The V end lost 0 bases, the J end lost 4 bases, and 9 bases lay between the germline ends. Germline CDR1 and CDR2: MNHEY and SVGAGI. The CDR3 sequence is 14 residues long.

This chain connects TRBV24-1 to TRBJ1-2, with 7 bases identical to TRBD1. J lost 6 bases, V lost 3 bases, and 6 bases had no gene match. CDR1 is KGHDR, CDR2 SFDVKD, per germline. This CDR3 has 14 amino acids. In DNA form, the CDR3 reads TGTGCCACCAGTGATCACGACAGGGAAGATGGCTACACCTTC. Its protein is CATSDHDREDGYTF.

This clonotype occurred a few times. In DNA, the CDR3 is TGTGCCAGCAGATGGGTCGGGAGCCGCACAGATACGCAGTATTTT. Its translation is CASRWVGSRTDTQYF. The chain has TRBV11-2 and TRBJ2-3; perhaps TRBD2 as D (6 bases). CDR3 length equals 15 residues. Trimming shortened V by 6 bases and J by 1 base, and 14 bases separated the two germline ends. The germline V gene encodes CDR1 SGHAT and CDR2 FQNNGV.

The chain couples TRBV11-3 to TRBJ2-5, with TRBD1 identical over 7 bases. V shed 1 base, J shed 5 bases, and the junction held 19 bases outside the gene matches. The CDR3 contains 19 residues. Per germline, CDR1 SGHNT and CDR2 YENEEA. For the CDR3, the DNA is TGTGCCAGCAGCTTAGGATCCGAGGGGGCGGCGGTACTAGGGGAGACCCAGTACTTC. Its translation: CASSLGSEGAAVLGETQYF. Together with reference TRBV11-3 and TRBJ2-5, the CDR3 gives the full variable domain: EAGVVQSPRYKIIEKKQPVAFWCNPISGHNTLYWYLQNLGQGPELLIRYENEEAVDDSQLPKDRFSAERLKGVDSTLKIQPAELGDSAVYLCASSLGSEGAAVLGETQYFGPGTRLLVL.

V gene TRBV6-1 combines with J gene TRBJ1-2; 8 bases are shared with TRBD1. With 7 bases clipped from V and 5 bases from J, the junction kept 9 bases outside the gene matches. CDR1 MNHNS and CDR2 SASEGT come from the germline V gene. There are 14 residues in the CDR3. In DNA, the CDR3 is TGTGCCAGCACCTACGGACAGGGAATATATGGCTACACCTTC. Protein product: CASTYGQGIYGYTF.

This clonotype appeared a few times. The chain combines TRBV20-1 with TRBJ2-5; D might be TRBD2 (6 bases). Between the trimmed V and J ends, which lost 3 bases and 1 base, there was a span of 12 bases. CDR3 size: 14 residues. Germline lookup yields CDR1 DFQATT and CDR2 SNEGSKA (reference sequence). The CDR3 reads CSASRRRGQETQYF. For the CDR3, the DNA is TGCAGTGCTAGTAGGCGGCGGGGCCAAGAGACCCAGTACTTC.

This clonotype has just a few counts. The chain uses TRBV30 and TRBJ1-6; D perhaps matches TRBD1 (5 bases). CDR1 and CDR2 from the germline V gene are GTSNPN and SVGIG (reference sequence). Trimming stripped 3 bases from V and 5 bases from J, with 5 bases between. This CDR3 contains 12 residues. CDR3 in amino acids: CAWSRDNSPLHF. The CDR3 coding sequence is TGTGCCTGGAGCAGGGATAATTCACCCCTCCACTTT.

This rearrangement joins TRBV5-1 to TRBJ2-1, with D hard to call. This CDR3 spans 12 amino acids. Germline V lookup: CDR1 SGHRS, CDR2 YFSETQ. Trimming took off 0 bases at V and 4 bases at J, with 2 bases between the two ends. The CDR3 region has the DNA TGCGCCAGCAGCTTGGAATACAATGAGCAGTTCTTC. Translated: CASSLEYNEQFF.

The chain uses TRBV9 and TRBJ2-1, with 10 positions matching TRBD2. CDR1 is SGDLS, CDR2 YYNGEE, per germline. After removal of 4 bases from V and 0 bases from J, the junction contained 7 bases not matched to a gene. The CDR3 contains 17 residues. CDR3 bases: TGTGCCAGCAGCCCCAATAGCGGGAGGAGCTCCTACAATGAGCAGTTCTTC. Its translation: CASSPNSGRSSYNEQFF.

The chain couples TRBV15 to TRBJ1-2; D is undetermined. The CDR3 loop spans 15 amino acids. The germline V and J ends were trimmed by 1 base and 2 bases, with 11 bases remaining between them. CDR1 is LNHNV and CDR2 is YYDKDF in the germline V gene (reference sequence). The CDR3 sequence is CATSRGIQENYGYTF. CDR3 in DNA: TGTGCCACCAGCAGAGGGATTCAGGAAAACTATGGCTACACCTTC.

This rearrangement joins TRBV7-6 to TRBJ2-5; 9 bases map to TRBD1. The CDR3 is 16 amino acids. Trimming took 5 bases from V and 5 from J; bases not matched to a gene: 12. The germline V gene encodes CDR1 SGHVS and CDR2 FNYEAQ. CDR3 DNA sequence: TGTGCCAGCAGCCCTGGACAGGGGTGGGGAATGGAGACCCAGTACTTC. Its protein product is CASSPGQGWGMETQYF.

This clonotype came up a few times. V usage is TRBV28 and J usage is TRBJ2-3, with 11 bases fitting TRBD2. The V and J ends lost 5 bases and 0 bases, in that order; junction bases with no gene match: 7. Germline CDR1 and CDR2: MDHEN and SYDVKM. The length of the CDR3 is 17 residues. CDR3: CASSPHGTSGSTDTQYF. CDR3 coding DNA: TGTGCCAGCAGTCCCCATGGGACTAGCGGAAGCACAGATACGCAGTATTTT.

The chain employs TRBV20-1 and TRBJ2-2; 8 bases align to TRBD1. Germline trimming cut 1 base from V and 4 bases from J; bases unmatched to any gene: 5. The germline V gene encodes CDR1 DFQATT and CDR2 SNEGSKA (reference sequence). The CDR3 extends over 15 amino acids. CDR3 sequence reads: CSARVQGASTGELFF. Written as DNA, the CDR3 is TGCAGTGCTAGAGTCCAGGGGGCCTCCACCGGGGAGCTGTTTTTT.

The rearrangement joins TRBV19 to TRBJ1-1, with D tentatively TRBD1 (5 bases). The germline CDR1 and CDR2 sequences are LNHDA and SQIVND (reference sequence). This CDR3 comprises 17 residues. Trimming removed 7 bases from V and 4 bases from J, with 25 bases in between. CDR3 bases: TGTGCCAGTAAACGAGGAGCGGGGGGAGTAGCTCCCACTGAAGCTTTCTTT. This sequence encodes CASKRGAGGVAPTEAFF.

This clonotype was found a few times. The V and J genes are TRBV6-1 and TRBJ1-6; TRBD1 matches 9 bases. This CDR3 comprises 15 residues. The V and J ends lost 6 bases and 5 bases, in that order; junction bases with no gene match: 5. The germline V gene has CDR1 MNHNS and CDR2 SASEGT. CDR3 loop: CASRKDRGDNSPLHF. DNA of the CDR3: TGTGCCAGCAGGAAAGACAGGGGGGATAATTCACCCCTCCACTTT.

The table lists this clonotype with a few counts. The rearrangement links TRBV7-3 to TRBJ1-3; perhaps TRBD1 as D (5 bases). The CDR3 consists of 17 residues. The V end lost 1 base, the J end lost 3 bases, and 16 bases lay between the germline ends. The V gene's germline CDR1 is SGHTA and CDR2 FQGTGA. The CDR3, as DNA: TGTGCCAGCAGCTTAAGGACGACAGCTAAATATGGAAACACCATATATTTT. It yields the protein CASSLRTTAKYGNTIYF. Full variable domain (outside the CDR3, taken from reference TRBV7-3 and TRBJ1-3): GAGVSQTPSNKVTEKGKYVELRCDPISGHTALYWYRQSLGQGPEFLIYFQGTGAADDSGLPNDRFFAVRPEGSVSTLKIQRTERGDSAVYLCASSLRTTAKYGNTIYFGEGSWLTVV.

The CDR3 loop is CSVTVRHIQYF. CDR3 in DNA: TGCAGCGTTACGGTCAGGCACATTCAGTACTTC. This chain uses TRBV29-1 with TRBJ2-4; D not certain. V lost 5 bases and J 8 bases, leaving 10 bases between the germline ends. This CDR3 is 11 amino acids long. Germline values: CDR1 SQVTM, CDR2 ANQGSEA.

This clonotype came up a few times. This rearrangement joins TRBV15 to TRBJ1-4; D gene unclear. CDR3 length: 17 amino acids. Trimming removed 0 bases from V and 3 bases from J, with 14 bases in between. Germline CDR1 and CDR2: LNHNV and YYDKDF (reference sequence). CDR3 loop: CATSRDGGQRPNEKLFF. The CDR3 DNA reads as TGTGCCACCAGCAGAGATGGCGGTCAGCGTCCTAATGAAAAACTGTTTTTT.

This chain links TRBV5-4 with TRBJ1-1; no firm D call. Trimming pared 2 bases from V and 7 bases from J, leaving 9 bases between. The CDR3 covers 12 residues. CDR1 and CDR2 (germline): SGHNT, YYREEE (reference sequence). Here the CDR3 DNA reads TGTGCCAGCAGCTTCCGGGGTCGTGAAGCTTTCTTT. Residues: CASSFRGREAFF.

The chain uses TRBV19 and TRBJ2-3, with D perhaps TRBD1 or TRBD2 (6 bases each). V was trimmed by 5 bases and J by 4 bases, leaving 10 bases between them. Looked up from germline, CDR1 is LNHDA and CDR2 is SQIVND (reference sequence). CDR3 length: 13 residues. CDR3 residues: CASSGGRADTQYF. The CDR3 DNA reads TGTGCCAGTAGTGGGGGGCGGGCAGATACGCAGTATTTT. Full variable domain (rest looked up from reference TRBV19 and TRBJ2-3): DGGITQSPKYLFRKEGQNVTLSCEQNLNHDAMYWYRQDPGQGLRLIYYSQIVNDFQKGDIAEGYSVSREKKESFPLTVTSAQKNPTAFYLCASSGGRADTQYFGPGTRLTVL.

The chain combines TRBV3-1 with TRBJ2-5; TRBD2 matches 9 bases. The CDR3 spans 16 residues. The V gene end was trimmed by 3 bases and the J gene end by 5 bases; junction bases not matched to a gene: 10. Germline V gene lookup returns CDR1 LGHDT and CDR2 YNNKEL (reference sequence). The CDR3: CASSQNPAGGRETQYF. DNA for the CDR3: TGTGCCAGCAGCCAGAACCCAGCGGGGGGCCGGGAGACCCAGTACTTC.

This clonotype has more than one count but fewer than ten. The chain recombines TRBV20-1 with TRBJ2-5; 8 bases agree with TRBD1. With 6 bases clipped from V and 2 bases from J, the junction kept 8 bases outside the gene matches. CDR3 size: 14 residues. Germline V gene sequence: CDR1 DFQATT, CDR2 SNEGSKA (reference sequence). CDR3 sequence reads: CSAETGQGQETQYF. The DNA for the CDR3 is TGCAGTGCCGAGACCGGACAGGGTCAAGAGACCCAGTACTTC.

The chain uses TRBV4-1 and TRBJ1-1; D is ambiguous. CDR3 length: 15 amino acids. The germline V gene encodes CDR1 MGHRA and CDR2 YSYEKL. Deletions cut 1 base from V and 7 bases from J, with 16 bases between. The CDR3 loop reads CASSQGDGRSGEAFF. In DNA, the CDR3 is TGCGCCAGCAGCCAAGGGGATGGCAGGAGCGGTGAAGCTTTCTTT.

The chain links TRBV19 to TRBJ1-6, with a weak D call TRBD1 (6 bases). Germline loops: CDR1 LNHDA, CDR2 SQIVND (reference sequence). V gave up 5 bases and J gave up 18 bases, with 14 bases separating them. The CDR3 is 11 amino acids. For the CDR3, the DNA is TGTGCCAGTAGTGTTGCCCCAGGGGACCACTTT. Amino acid sequence: CASSVAPGDHF.

This clonotype occurred a few times. This chain joins TRBV15 and TRBJ2-5; possibly TRBD2 for D (7 bases). CDR1 and CDR2 (germline): LNHNV, YYDKDF (reference sequence). The CDR3 consists of 17 residues. Deletions cut 0 bases from V and 5 bases from J, with 19 bases between. CDR3 sequence reads: CATSREGFGGARETQYF. DNA for the CDR3: TGTGCCACCAGCAGAGAGGGCTTTGGGGGGGCCCGGGAGACCCAGTACTTC.

The chain is built from TRBV5-4 and TRBJ2-5; D is uncertain. The CDR3 has 16 residues. V was shortened by 0 bases and J by 6 bases, with 18 bases between the two germline ends. Germline CDR1 reads SGHNT; CDR2 reads YYREEE (reference sequence). CDR3 amino acids: CASSLAEIGSRQTQYF. DNA for the CDR3: TGTGCCAGCAGCTTGGCCGAGATAGGTTCGCGGCAGACCCAGTACTTC.

The chain carries TRBV5-1 and TRBJ1-5; 9 nucleotides match TRBD1. Germline V gene sequence: CDR1 SGHRS, CDR2 YFSETQ. The CDR3 loop spans 14 amino acids. The junction had 5 bases not matched to a gene; V was cut back by 2 bases and J by 8 bases. DNA of the CDR3: TGCGCCAGCAGCTTTGCGACAGGGGGAGAGCCCCAGCATTTT. Its translation is CASSFATGGEPQHF.